This T cell receptor beta chain came from a study of PD-1 blockade in classical Hodgkin lymphoma. As regards this clone: What it recognizes is unknown.

Time point indicated: cycle 4 day 1 (C4D1), after more than 5 weeks of nivolumab. No patient escaped relapse after autologous stem cell transplantation, and brentuximab vedotin exposure varied. Magnetic depletion of non-target cells from thawed PBMCs yielded purified CD8+ T cells. Libraries were prepared by immunoSEQ multiplex PCR; TCRdb keeps only in-frame clonotypes and omits some of them. The table records more than 10,000 clones, around 83% of them present only once. Findings of the study overall: Researchers reported that CD4+ TCR diversity, though not CD8+, rose significantly by C4D1. Reported findings placed baseline TCR diversity lower in newly diagnosed patients (compared with healthy donors).

The CDR3 is made up of 12 amino acids. The V end lost 8 bases, the J end lost 5 bases, and 15 bases lay between the germline ends. Germline CDR1 GTSNPN, CDR2 SVGIG (reference sequence). The chain has TRBV30 and TRBJ2-5; D not certain. Source: CD8+ T cells from blood, taken before the fourth cycle of nivolumab. The sequence was obtained from a human donor with classical Hodgkin lymphoma. The donor label of this sample is uncertain. As DNA, the CDR3 is TGTGCCAGATCCTCAGTCTCGGAGACCCAGTACTTC. Amino acids: CARSSVSETQYF. Full variable domain (remainder filled in from reference TRBV30 and TRBJ2-5): SQTIHQWPATLVQPVGSPLSLECTVEGTSNPNLYWYRQAAGRGLQLLFYSVGIGQISSEVPQNLSASRPQDRQFILSSKKLLLSDSGFYLCARSSVSETQYFGPGTRLLVL.